This section outlines one T cell receptor (beta chain) sequence together with its context. These data belong to a study of blood T cell repertoires in COVID-19. Study details: Samples of COVID-19 (acute and convalescent) were obtained from the United States, Italy and Spain. The analysed material was cDNA or gDNA that came from T cells, B-cell-depleted T cells, or PBMCs.

Original processing notes: Counts of nucleated cells, estimated from reference gene primer amplification, were obtained. TCRdb keeps only in-frame clones here, not all; method: immunoSEQ multiplex PCR. That table supplies the V and J calls and clone size; D and trimming were determined from the DNA. The repertoire holds tens of thousands of clones, with approximately 82% as singletons. Germline V CDR1 and CDR2: LNHDA, SQIVND (reference sequence). The length of the CDR3 is 18 residues. V dropped 5 bases and J dropped 2 bases, with 22 bases sitting between them. This TCR derives from a woman older than 75 with acute or convalescent COVID-19. Sequencing used peripheral blood. This sequence joins TRBV19 and TRBJ1-5; D is possibly TRBD1 (5 bases). CDR3 sequence (DNA): TGTGCCAGTAGTTTTCTCCCCCTCCAGGGTACGGGCAATCAGCCCCAGCATTTT. Amino acid sequence: CASSFLPLQGTGNQPQHF. Drawing the rest from reference TRBV19 and TRBJ1-5, the complete variable domain is DGGITQSPKYLFRKEGQNVTLSCEQNLNHDAMYWYRQDPGQGLRLIYYSQIVNDFQKGDIAEGYSVSREKKESFPLTVTSAQKNPTAFYLCASSFLPLQGTGNQPQHFGDGTRLSIL.